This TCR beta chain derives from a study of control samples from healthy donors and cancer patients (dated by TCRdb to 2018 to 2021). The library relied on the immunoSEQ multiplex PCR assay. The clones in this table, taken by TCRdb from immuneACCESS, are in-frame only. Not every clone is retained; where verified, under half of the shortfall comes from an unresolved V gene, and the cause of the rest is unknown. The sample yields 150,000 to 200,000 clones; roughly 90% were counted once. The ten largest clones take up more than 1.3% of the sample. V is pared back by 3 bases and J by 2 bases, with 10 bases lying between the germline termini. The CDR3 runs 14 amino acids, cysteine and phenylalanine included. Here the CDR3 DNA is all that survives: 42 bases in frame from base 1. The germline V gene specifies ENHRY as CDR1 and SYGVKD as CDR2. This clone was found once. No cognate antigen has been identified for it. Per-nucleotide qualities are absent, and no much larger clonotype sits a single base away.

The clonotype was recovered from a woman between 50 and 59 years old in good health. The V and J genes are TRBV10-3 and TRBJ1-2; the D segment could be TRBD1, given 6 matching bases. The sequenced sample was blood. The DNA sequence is TGTGCCATCAGTGATTCCCAGGGGAACTATGGCTACACCTTC. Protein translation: CAISDSQGNYGYTF.